This T cell receptor beta chain originates from a study of blood T cell repertoires in COVID-19. Germline V CDR1 and CDR2: ENHRY, SYGVKD. The CDR3 totals 14 residues. Deletions cut 4 bases from V and 0 bases from J, with 7 bases between. Assay used: immunoSEQ multiplex PCR; TCRdb lists only in-frame clones, some missing. The sample includes 150,000 to 200,000 clones, about 87% of them seen just once. The J gene is TRBJ2-1, the V gene TRBV10-3; D is possibly TRBD2 (5 bases). The sequence derives from a man aged 40-50 years with active or convalescent COVID-19. Sequenced: peripheral blood. The CDR3 here is CAISGRDSYNEQFF. DNA for the CDR3: TGTGCCATCAGTGGACGGGACTCCTACAATGAGCAGTTCTTC.